One TCR beta chain is described in this entry. Its specificity is unknown. The CDR3 is 16 residues long. V trimming: 8 bases; J trimming: 5 bases; junction bases outside the gene matches: 14. The germline V gene encodes CDR1 PRHDT and CDR2 FYEKMQ (reference sequence). The data belong to a study of shared clonotypes between healthy human individuals. Study-level information: Each donor contributed plates that comprised three CD4 naive, three CD4 memory, two CD8 naive and one CD8 memory.

General study results and limits: Compared with memory subsets, naive subsets generally had larger estimated richness. Across a few donors, naive CD4 shared roughly 5.1%, naive CD8 approximately 3.5%, memory CD4 roughly 2.4%, memory CD8 0.4% to 0.5%. Represented diversity, genetic and exposure-history alike, was limited by few donors.

Measured with immunoSEQ multiplex PCR; TCRdb has only the in-frame clones, and not every one. This sample has millions of clones, with approximately 94% found just once. The naive CD8 fraction comprised CD45RO-negative cells positively selected for CCR7 and excluded terminally differentiated effector memory CD45RA+ cells. Material: naive CD8+ T cells from PBMCs. The V gene is TRBV13, the J gene TRBJ2-1, with TRBD2 matching 8 bases. The clonotype was recovered from a man younger than 35 in good health. Some clones in this sample may be carry-over from other donors' samples. CDR3 sequence: CASYRRERELDNEQFF. Here the CDR3 DNA reads TGTGCCAGCTATCGACGGGAGCGGGAGTTGGACAATGAGCAGTTCTTC.